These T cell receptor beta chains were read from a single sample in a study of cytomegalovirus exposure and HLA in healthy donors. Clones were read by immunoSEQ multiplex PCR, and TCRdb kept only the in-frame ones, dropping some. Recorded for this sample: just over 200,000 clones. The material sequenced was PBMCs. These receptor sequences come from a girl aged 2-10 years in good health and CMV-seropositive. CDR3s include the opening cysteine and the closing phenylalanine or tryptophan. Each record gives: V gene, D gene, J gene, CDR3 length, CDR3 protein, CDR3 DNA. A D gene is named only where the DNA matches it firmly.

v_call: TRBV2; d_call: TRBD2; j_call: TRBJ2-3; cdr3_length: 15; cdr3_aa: CASSPGLAATDTQYF; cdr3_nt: TGTGCCAGCAGTCCAGGACTAGCGGCAACAGATACGCAGTATTTT
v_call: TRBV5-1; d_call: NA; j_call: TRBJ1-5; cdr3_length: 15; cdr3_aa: CASSLDIQAGQPQHF; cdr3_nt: TGCGCCAGCAGCTTGGATATCCAGGCCGGTCAGCCCCAGCATTTT
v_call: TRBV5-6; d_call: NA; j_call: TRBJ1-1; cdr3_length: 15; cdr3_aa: CASSPGTGMNTEAFF; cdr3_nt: TGTGCCAGCAGCCCTGGTACAGGGATGAACACTGAAGCTTTCTTT
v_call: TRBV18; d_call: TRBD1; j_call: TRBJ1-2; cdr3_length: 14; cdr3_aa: CASSPVQGADGYTF; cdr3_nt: TGTGCCAGCTCACCAGTGCAGGGGGCTGATGGCTACACCTTC
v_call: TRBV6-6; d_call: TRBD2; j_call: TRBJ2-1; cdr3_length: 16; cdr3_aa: CASRPSGTSGSGEQFF; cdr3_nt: TGTGCCAGCAGGCCATCCGGGACTAGCGGGAGTGGTGAGCAGTTCTTC
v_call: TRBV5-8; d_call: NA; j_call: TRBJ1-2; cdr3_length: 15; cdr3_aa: CASSAHPRGSGGYTF; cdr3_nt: TGTGCCAGCAGCGCTCACCCCCGGGGGTCGGGTGGCTACACCTTC
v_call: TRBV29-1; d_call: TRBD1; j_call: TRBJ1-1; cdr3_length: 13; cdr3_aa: CSALTGGRTEAFF; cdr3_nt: TGCAGCGCCCTCACAGGGGGCAGGACTGAAGCTTTCTTT
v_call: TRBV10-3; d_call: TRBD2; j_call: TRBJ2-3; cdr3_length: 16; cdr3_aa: CAISEGLAGHTDTQYF; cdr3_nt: TGTGCCATCAGTGAGGGACTAGCGGGACACACAGATACGCAGTATTTT
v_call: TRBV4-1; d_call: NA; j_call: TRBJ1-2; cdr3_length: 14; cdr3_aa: CASSQDPEVYGYTF; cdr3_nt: TGCGCCAGCAGCCAAGATCCGGAGGTCTATGGCTACACCTTC
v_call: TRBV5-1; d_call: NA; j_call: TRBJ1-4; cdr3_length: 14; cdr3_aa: CASSLRDRGEKLFF; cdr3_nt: TGCGCCAGCAGCTTGAGGGACCGGGGGGAAAAACTGTTTTTT
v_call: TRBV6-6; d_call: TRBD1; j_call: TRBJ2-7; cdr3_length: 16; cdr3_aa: CASSYRRSGQAYEQYF; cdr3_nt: TGTGCCAGCAGTTACAGAAGGTCAGGACAGGCCTACGAGCAGTACTTC
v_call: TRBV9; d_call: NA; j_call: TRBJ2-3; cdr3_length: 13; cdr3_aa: CASRSSSTDTQYF; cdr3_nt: TGTGCCAGCAGGTCCTCTAGCACAGATACGCAGTATTTT
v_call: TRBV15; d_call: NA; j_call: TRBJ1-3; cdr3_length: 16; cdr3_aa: CATSRPRGSSGNTIYF; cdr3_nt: TGTGCCACCAGCAGACCAAGGGGGAGCTCTGGAAACACCATATATTTT
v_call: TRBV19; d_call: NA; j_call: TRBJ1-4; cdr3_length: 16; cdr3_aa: CASSITHGATNEKLFF; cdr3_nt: TGTGCCAGTAGTATTACCCACGGGGCAACTAATGAAAAACTGTTTTTT
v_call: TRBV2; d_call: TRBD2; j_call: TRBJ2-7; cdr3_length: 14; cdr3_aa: CASHLGEGPYEQYF; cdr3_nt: TGTGCCAGCCATCTTGGGGAGGGTCCCTACGAGCAGTACTTC
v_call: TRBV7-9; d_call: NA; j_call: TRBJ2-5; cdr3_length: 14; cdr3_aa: CASSTNLVAETQYF; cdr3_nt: TGTGCCAGCAGCACAAACCTAGTCGCAGAGACCCAGTACTTC
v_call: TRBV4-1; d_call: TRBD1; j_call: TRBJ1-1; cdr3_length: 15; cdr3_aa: CASSQRQGLNTEAFF; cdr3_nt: TGCGCCAGCAGCCAAAGACAGGGTTTGAACACTGAAGCTTTCTTT
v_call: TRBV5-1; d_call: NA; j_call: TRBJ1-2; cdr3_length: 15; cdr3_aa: CASSPQGEGVGGYTF; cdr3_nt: TGCGCCAGCAGCCCACAGGGAGAGGGTGTGGGTGGCTACACCTTC
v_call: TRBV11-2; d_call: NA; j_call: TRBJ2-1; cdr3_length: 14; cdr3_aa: CASSPPGSTNEQFF; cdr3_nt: TGTGCCAGCAGCCCCCCCGGGAGTACGAATGAGCAGTTCTTC
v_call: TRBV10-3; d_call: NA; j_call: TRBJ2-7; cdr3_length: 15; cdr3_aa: CATKESSVGSYEQYF; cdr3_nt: TGTGCCACCAAGGAGTCTAGCGTGGGGTCCTACGAGCAGTACTTC
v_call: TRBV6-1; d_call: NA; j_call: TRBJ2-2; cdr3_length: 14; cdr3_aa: CASSRKGGTGELFF; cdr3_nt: TGTGCCAGCAGCCGAAAAGGGGGCACCGGGGAGCTGTTTTTT
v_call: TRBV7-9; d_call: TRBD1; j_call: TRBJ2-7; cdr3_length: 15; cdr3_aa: CASSRPTGVVREQYF; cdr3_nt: TGTGCCAGCAGCCGCCCGACAGGGGTTGTGAGAGAGCAGTACTTC
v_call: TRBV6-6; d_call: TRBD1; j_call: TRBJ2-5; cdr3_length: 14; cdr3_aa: CASRFGQGVETQYF; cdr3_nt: TGTGCCAGCAGATTCGGACAGGGGGTAGAGACCCAGTACTTC
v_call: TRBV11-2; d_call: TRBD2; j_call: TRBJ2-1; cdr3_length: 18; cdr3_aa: CASSLIYSGLAGYNEQFF; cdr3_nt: TGTGCCAGCAGCTTAATCTATTCGGGACTAGCAGGCTACAATGAGCAGTTCTTC
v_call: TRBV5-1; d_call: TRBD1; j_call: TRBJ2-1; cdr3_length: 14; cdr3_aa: CASSLQGEINEQFF; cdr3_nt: TGCGCCAGCAGCTTACAGGGGGAAATAAATGAGCAGTTCTTC
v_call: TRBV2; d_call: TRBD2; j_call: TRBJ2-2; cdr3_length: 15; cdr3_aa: CASIGGARNTGELFF; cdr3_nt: TGTGCCAGCATCGGGGGGGCAAGGAACACCGGGGAGCTGTTTTTT
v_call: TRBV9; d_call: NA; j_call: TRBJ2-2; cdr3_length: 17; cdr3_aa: CASSVGVGELNTGELFF; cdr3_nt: TGTGCCAGCAGCGTAGGGGTGGGAGAACTAAACACCGGGGAGCTGTTTTTT
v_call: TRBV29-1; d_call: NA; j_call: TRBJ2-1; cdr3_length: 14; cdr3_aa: CSVPTGFRDNEQFF; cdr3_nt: TGCAGCGTACCGACGGGTTTCAGGGACAATGAGCAGTTCTTC
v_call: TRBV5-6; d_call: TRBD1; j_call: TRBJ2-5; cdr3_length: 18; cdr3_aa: CASSLGGGPGQGAQTQYF; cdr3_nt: TGTGCCAGCAGCTTGGGGGGGGGCCCGGGACAGGGGGCTCAGACCCAGTACTTC
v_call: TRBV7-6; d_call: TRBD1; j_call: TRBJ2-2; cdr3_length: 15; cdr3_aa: CASTQTGDVTGELFF; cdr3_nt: TGTGCCAGCACCCAGACAGGGGATGTCACCGGGGAGCTGTTTTTT
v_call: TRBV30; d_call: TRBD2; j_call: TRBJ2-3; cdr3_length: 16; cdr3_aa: CAWSPTSGRRGDTQYF; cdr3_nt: TGTGCCTGGAGTCCAACTAGCGGACGCCGGGGAGATACGCAGTATTTT
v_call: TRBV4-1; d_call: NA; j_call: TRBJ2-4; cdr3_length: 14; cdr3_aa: CASSLRVAKNIQYF; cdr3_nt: TGCGCCAGCAGCCTCAGGGTAGCCAAAAACATTCAGTACTTC
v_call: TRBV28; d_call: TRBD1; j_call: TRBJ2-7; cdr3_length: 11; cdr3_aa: CASSLGRDSFF; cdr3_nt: TGTGCCAGCAGTTTGGGTCGGGACAGCTTCTTC
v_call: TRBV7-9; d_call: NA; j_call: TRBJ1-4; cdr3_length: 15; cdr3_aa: CASSLSSPLNEKLFF; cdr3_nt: TGTGCCAGCAGCTTAAGTAGCCCGCTTAATGAAAAACTGTTTTTT
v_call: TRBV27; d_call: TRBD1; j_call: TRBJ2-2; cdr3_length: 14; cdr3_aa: CASSLIQGSGELFF; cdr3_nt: TGTGCCAGCAGTTTAATACAGGGGAGCGGGGAGCTGTTTTTT
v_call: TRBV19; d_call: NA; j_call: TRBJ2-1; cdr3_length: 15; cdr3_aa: CASSIKLSSYNEQFF; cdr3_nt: TGTGCCAGTAGTATCAAGTTGAGCTCCTACAATGAGCAGTTCTTC
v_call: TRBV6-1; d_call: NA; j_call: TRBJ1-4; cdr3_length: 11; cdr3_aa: CASSTGEKLFF; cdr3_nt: TGTGCCAGCAGTACAGGGGAAAAACTGTTTTTT
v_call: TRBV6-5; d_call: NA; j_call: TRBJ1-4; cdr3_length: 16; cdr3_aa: CASSYSGSGGSEKLFF; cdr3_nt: TGTGCCAGCAGTTACTCGGGGTCGGGGGGCAGTGAAAAACTGTTTTTT
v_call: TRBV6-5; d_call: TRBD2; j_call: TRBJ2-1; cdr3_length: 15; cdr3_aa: CASSSTSGGYNEQFF; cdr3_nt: TGTGCCAGCAGTTCCACGAGCGGGGGATACAATGAGCAGTTCTTC
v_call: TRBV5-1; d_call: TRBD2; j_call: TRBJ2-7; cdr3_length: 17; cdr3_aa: CASSPTSGRALLYEQYF; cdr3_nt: TGCGCCAGCAGCCCGACTAGCGGGAGGGCCCTCCTATACGAGCAGTACTTC
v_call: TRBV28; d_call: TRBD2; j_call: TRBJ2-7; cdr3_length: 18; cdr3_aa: CASSAASTGTRWVREQYF; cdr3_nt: TGTGCCAGCAGCGCAGCATCCACCGGGACTAGGTGGGTGCGGGAGCAGTACTTC
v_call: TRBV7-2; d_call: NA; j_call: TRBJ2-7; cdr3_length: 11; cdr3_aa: CASSSTYEQYF; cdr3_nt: TGTGCCAGCAGTTCCACCTACGAGCAGTACTTC
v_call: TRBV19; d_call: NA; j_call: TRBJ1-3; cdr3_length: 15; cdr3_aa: CASSPRHPPGNTIYF; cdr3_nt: TGTGCCAGTAGTCCACGACATCCGCCTGGAAACACCATATATTTT
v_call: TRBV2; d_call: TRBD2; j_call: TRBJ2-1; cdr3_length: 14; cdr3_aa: CASSDPGGGNEQFF; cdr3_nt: TGTGCCAGCAGTGATCCGGGAGGGGGGAATGAGCAGTTCTTC
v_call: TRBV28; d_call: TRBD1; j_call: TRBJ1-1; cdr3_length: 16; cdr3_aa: CASSLSPDRVNTEAFF; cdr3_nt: TGTGCCAGCAGTTTATCCCCGGACAGGGTCAACACTGAAGCTTTCTTT
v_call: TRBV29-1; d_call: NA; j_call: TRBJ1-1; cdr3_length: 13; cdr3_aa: CSGRQARSTEAFF; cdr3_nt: TGCAGCGGAAGACAGGCACGTTCTACTGAAGCTTTCTTT
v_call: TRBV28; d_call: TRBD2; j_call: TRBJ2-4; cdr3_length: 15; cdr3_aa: CASSLPVAGANIQYF; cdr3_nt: TGTGCCAGCAGCCTACCGGTAGCGGGAGCAAACATTCAGTACTTC
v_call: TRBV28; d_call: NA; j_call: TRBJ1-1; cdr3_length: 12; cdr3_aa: CASSLGTTEAFF; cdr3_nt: TGTGCCAGCAGCCTAGGGACAACTGAAGCTTTCTTT
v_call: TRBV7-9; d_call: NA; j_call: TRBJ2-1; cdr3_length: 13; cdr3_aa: CASRSTSLNEQFF; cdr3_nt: TGTGCCAGCAGGTCCACTAGTTTAAACGAGCAGTTCTTC
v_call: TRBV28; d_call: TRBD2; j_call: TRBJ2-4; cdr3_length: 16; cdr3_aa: CASSLQGLAGDHIQYF; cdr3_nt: TGTGCCAGCAGTTTACAGGGACTAGCGGGAGACCACATTCAGTACTTC
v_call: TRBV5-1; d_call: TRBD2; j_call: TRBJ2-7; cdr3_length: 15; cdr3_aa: CASSWTSGSSYEQYF; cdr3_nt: TGCGCCAGCAGCTGGACTAGCGGGAGCTCCTACGAGCAGTACTTC
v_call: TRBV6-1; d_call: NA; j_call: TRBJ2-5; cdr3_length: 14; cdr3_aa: CASSEGGEWETQYF; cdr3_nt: TGTGCCAGCAGTGAAGGGGGGGAATGGGAGACCCAGTACTTC
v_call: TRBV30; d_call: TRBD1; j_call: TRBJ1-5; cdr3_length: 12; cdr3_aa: CAWRRDRGPQHF; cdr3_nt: TGTGCCTGGAGACGCGACAGGGGGCCCCAGCATTTT
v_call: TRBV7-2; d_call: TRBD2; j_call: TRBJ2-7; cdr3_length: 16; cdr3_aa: CASSLGLGEGFYEQYF; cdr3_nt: TGTGCCAGCAGCTTAGGTCTAGGGGAGGGATTCTACGAGCAGTACTTC
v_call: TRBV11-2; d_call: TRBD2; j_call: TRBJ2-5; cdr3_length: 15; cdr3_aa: CASSLGPGGGETQYF; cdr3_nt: TGTGCCAGCAGCTTAGGACCGGGAGGGGGTGAGACCCAGTACTTC